This T cell receptor beta chain was captured by sequencing in a study of T-cell memory formation after mild COVID-19 (dated by TCRdb to the early 2020s). Concerning the study at large: TCR sequence clusters from the two donors were largely donor specific. Longitudinal TCRalpha and TCRbeta repertoire sequencing tracked T-cell clones expanding and contracting after mild COVID-19 in two donors. Two young, previously healthy adult volunteers, one female and one male, were included in the cohort.

Ficoll-Paque density gradient centrifugation was the method used to isolate PBMCs. Overall results and qualifications from the work: Some responding clones were detected in pre-infection memory, which suggested that pre-existing cross-reactive memory T cells had joined the SARS-CoV-2 response. Contracting CD4+ clones appeared mostly in the CM and EM memory subsets, whereas CD8+ clones were enriched in EMRA. Clones contracting from day 15 to 85 had balanced CD4/CD8 phenotypes, while a second wave expanding from day 15 to 37 was biased towards CD4+. Whether the second-wave clones peaking on day 37 were SARS-CoV-2 specific was not confirmed. The study covered only a couple of mild cases, and larger cohorts including severe cases with pre-infection samples were considered necessary.

TCRdb names Illumina NovaSeq 6000 as the instrument used. TCRalpha and TCRbeta cDNA libraries were built by 5'RACE with constant-segment primers, adding sample barcodes and unique molecular identifiers. RNA was extracted from every sample with Trizol reagent. The libraries were amplified in two PCR steps, and the second step added a second sample barcode and Illumina TruSeq adapters. The libraries were sequenced on an Illumina NovaSeq using 2 x 150 bp paired-end reads. From the authors' description of their analysis: The reads were demultiplexed and collapsed into UMI-guided consensus sequences using migec v1.2.7. Using mixcr v2.1.11, UMI consensuses were aligned to TRA and TRB V and J templates and then assembled into clonotypes. A clonotype was counted as expanded or contracted only when both edgeR and NoisET called the clonotype significant, with the noise models trained on biological replicates. edgeR calls used a false discovery rate-adjusted p below 0.01 and a log2 fold-change threshold of 1. PCA with hierarchical clustering of max-normalized trajectories of the 1000 most abundant clonotypes was used as exploratory dynamics analysis. Each responding clone was given a CD4 or CD8 phenotype based on the CD4+ and CD8+ repertoires, which had been sequenced separately. TCRdb redid the processing of the public reads, applying fastp at Q25 and MiXCR, and retained in-frame beta chains. Entries that share a CDR3 protein sequence are merged under the most common genes and DNA. The V and J calls here are based on TCRdb, not the publication. The sample profile shows around 300,000 distinct CDR3 sequences; more than 13% of them were found once. The top ten hold roughly 21% of the sample.

The germline V gene sets CDR1 to SQVTM and CDR2 to ANQGSEA. V is clipped by 5 bases and J by 10 bases, and the sequence between their germline boundaries is 15 bases long. The CDR3 has 12 amino acids, counting the end cysteine and phenylalanine. The kept DNA is CDR3 alone, 36 bases in frame from the first base. As regards this clonotype: The antigen it binds to is not known. No qualities accompany the bases; no much larger clone lies one base away.

Sequenced: PBMCs or a T cell subset sorted from them (not recorded which). This sequence uses TRBV29-1 and TRBJ2-1, with the D call perhaps TRBD1 or TRBD2, as 7 bases match in each case. This receptor was taken from a man younger than 30 who had mild COVID-19 (a few samples of this study predate the infection). The sample titles of this study are shuffled in the database, so cell type and time point are left out; the donor was told from shared clones. The bases read TGCAGCGTTCCAGGGGGGGCCTACGAGCAGTTCTTC. Translated, it reads CSVPGGAYEQFF.